This T cell receptor (beta chain) was captured in a study of metastatic and nonmetastatic thyroid tumors (dated by TCRdb to the early 2020s). Context from the whole study: The researchers compared repertoires between peripheral blood samples and tumor or nodule tissue samples from patients with malignant or benign thyroid disease. Overall results and qualifications from the work: In both blood and tumor samples, malignant tumors were reported to have significantly higher TCR beta diversity than benign nodules.

Before undergoing thyroid surgery, none of the patients had been given any kind of treatment. Using T-cell receptor beta sequencing, the researchers looked back retrospectively at clinical samples from patients, gathered between about 2011 and 2019. Libraries were built with PCR. The listed sequencing device is Illumina HiSeq 4000. High-throughput sequencing was used to profile the CDR3 region of the TCR beta-chain in every patient. The paper's data handling went like this. CDR3 differences across clinicopathological groups were used to build a classifier for discriminating distant-metastatic papillary thyroid cancer patients. The Shannon index was used to assess repertoire diversity, and the Morisita-Horn index was used to assess tumor-blood repertoire similarity. The public reads were run again by TCRdb, first through fastp at Q25 and then through MiXCR, and only productive beta chains were kept. In this record, the V and J calls reflect TCRdb's handling and not the investigators' own analysis. Within this sample are more than 10,000 clones, with around 30% of them counted one time only. In total, the top ten clones hold approximately 16% of the sample.

Counted from cysteine to phenylalanine, this CDR3 has 14 amino acids. The DNA shown is the 42-base CDR3, in frame from base 1. Trimming costs V 0 bases and J 8 bases, and their ends lie 12 bases apart. CDR1 SGHRS and CDR2 YFSETQ are derived from the germline V gene. As concerns this clone: The clone's antigen remains unknown. No per-base quality is available; no much larger clone lies one base away.

This sequence uses TRBV5-1 and TRBJ2-1; the D gene lacks a confident call. The source material was tumor tissue. This receptor was identified in a female donor with papillary thyroid cancer or a benign thyroid nodule (not recorded which). Some clones in this sample may be carry-over from other donors' samples. The bases read TGCGCCAGCAGCTTGGTGGGGTATGGCGATGAGCAGTTCTTC. The translation is CASSLVGYGDEQFF.